These T cell receptor beta chains were read from a single sample in a study of technical replicates of blood from a handful of donors. This table comes from immunoSEQ multiplex PCR, and its TCRdb copy is limited to in-frame clones, with some not included. The sample records approximately 73,000 clones, around 93% being singletons. The sample was T cells isolated from PBMCs. These receptors were obtained from a human donor in good health. CDR3s include the opening cysteine and the closing phenylalanine or tryptophan. D genes are given only for firm matches. Size is omitted from some rows. Given values are once, few, many or a class for expanded clones.

NA	NA	TRBJ2-3	TRBV5-6	TGTGCCAGCAGCGGGGCAGGAGACACAGATACGCAGTATTTT	CASSGAGDTDTQYF
TRBD1	NA	TRBJ2-5	TRBV6-5	TGTGCCAGCAGTTACTTTCAGACAGGGGGCAAGGAGACCCAGTACTTC	CASSYFQTGGKETQYF
NA	NA	TRBJ2-3	TRBV28	TGTGCCAGCACCCTAGGTGGGAGACTAGATACGCAGTATTTT	CASTLGGRLDTQYF
TRBD1	NA	TRBJ2-7	TRBV4-1	TGCGCCAGCAGGCGTCCGGGACAGGGGTCCGAGCAGTACTTC	CASRRPGQGSEQYF
NA	NA	TRBJ2-7	TRBV13	TGTGCCAGCAGCTTGGGAGGTGGCGGGTACGAGCAGTACTTC	CASSLGGGGYEQYF
NA	NA	TRBJ1-4	TRBV7-6	TGTGCCAGCAGCTATAGACAGGCGGAAAAACTGTTTTTT	CASSYRQAEKLFF
TRBD2	NA	TRBJ2-5	TRBV7-7	TGTGCCAGCAGCTTATATGATAGCGGGAGTCAAGAGACCCAGTACTTC	CASSLYDSGSQETQYF
NA	once	TRBJ2-1	TRBV19	TGTGCCAGTAGCCCTGTAGACAATGAGCAGTTCTTC	CASSPVDNEQFF
NA	NA	TRBJ2-5	TRBV1	TGCACCAGCAGCCAAGGAATAGAAGAGGACTTC	CTSSQGIEEDF
NA	NA	TRBJ1-2	TRBV6-1	TGTGCCAGCAGTGAATTGGCGGAGAGTAACTATGGCTACACCTTC	CASSELAESNYGYTF
TRBD1	once	TRBJ2-7	TRBV28	TGTGCCAGCAGGAACGGACAGGTACTGTCCTACGAGCAGTACTTC	CASRNGQVLSYEQYF
TRBD2	NA	TRBJ2-1	TRBV28	TGTGCCAGCAGAAAAGGACTAGTGAACCTGTTCTTC	CASRKGLVNLFF
NA	NA	TRBJ2-7	TRBV6-1	TGTGCCAGCACTCCCACAGGGAGGGACGAGCAGTACTTC	CASTPTGRDEQYF
TRBD1	once	TRBJ2-1	TRBV29-1	TGCAGCGTTCCGACAGGGAACAATGAGCAGTTCTTC	CSVPTGNNEQFF
NA	NA	TRBJ2-7	TRBV18	TGTGCCAGCTCGGGACAAACGAGCTCCTACGAGCAGTACTTC	CASSGQTSSYEQYF
NA	NA	TRBJ2-7	TRBV28	TGTGCCAGCAACCCAAGCCGGGACAATACCTACGAGCAGTACTTC	CASNPSRDNTYEQYF
TRBD1	NA	TRBJ2-7	TRBV6-1	TGTGCCAGCAGGAGGGACAGCTCCTACGAGCAGTACTTC	CASRRDSSYEQYF
TRBD1	NA	TRBJ1-2	TRBV5-1	TGCGCCAGCAGCTCGCCTAGCCGGGACAGGAGATTCGGCTATGGCTACACCTTC	CASSSPSRDRRFGYGYTF
NA	once	TRBJ2-7	TRBV27	TGTGCCAGCAGTTTACTTTCAGGGGAGCAGTACTTC	CASSLLSGEQYF
NA	NA	TRBJ1-1	TRBV28	TGTGCCAGCAGTCTCACACAGGTAGTAAACACTGAAGCTTTCTTT	CASSLTQVVNTEAFF
TRBD2	NA	TRBJ2-1	TRBV4-2	TGTGCCGCGGGGCCCGGGGGGGGTCACAATGAGCAGTTCTTC	CAAGPGGGHNEQFF
NA	NA	TRBJ2-5	TRBV5-1	TGCGCCAGCAGCTTGGACAGGGCCCAAGAGACCCAGTACTTC	CASSLDRAQETQYF
NA	NA	TRBJ2-2	TRBV6-5	TGTGCCAGCAGTCCCGGGTCCTCGAACACCGGGGAGCTGTTTTTT	CASSPGSSNTGELFF
NA	NA	TRBJ1-2	TRBV6-5	TGTGCCAGCAGAGCCCCAGCAGGGTCCAATGGCTACACCTTC	CASRAPAGSNGYTF
TRBD1	NA	TRBJ2-5	TRBV4-1	TGCGCCAGCAGCCAAGCCCCGGGACAGGGGAAAGAGACCCAGTACTTC	CASSQAPGQGKETQYF
NA	NA	TRBJ1-1	TRBV4-1	TGCGCCAGCAGCCAAGATTGGAGGAACACTGAAGCTTTCTTT	CASSQDWRNTEAFF
TRBD2	NA	TRBJ2-7	TRBV28	TGTGCCAGCAGTCCCATACTAGCGGGCCCGACCTACGAGCAGTACTTC	CASSPILAGPTYEQYF
NA	NA	TRBJ1-2	TRBV27	TGTGCCAGCAGTTTTACGTTTGTGGGACTCCGAACCTTC	CASSFTFVGLRTF
TRBD1	NA	TRBJ2-7	TRBV14	TGTGCCAGCAGCCACCAGGGACAGGGGGCCTACGAGCAGTACTTC	CASSHQGQGAYEQYF
NA	NA	TRBJ2-1	TRBV28	TGTGCCAGCAGTAACCTACAGGGAATCAATGAGCAGTTCTTC	CASSNLQGINEQFF
NA	once	TRBJ2-3	TRBV28	TGTGCCAGTAGCCGGACAGATACGCAGTATTTT	CASSRTDTQYF
TRBD1	NA	TRBJ2-1	TRBV18	TGTGCCAGCTCACCACCACAGGGGGCCTCCTACAATGAGCAGTTCTTC	CASSPPQGASYNEQFF
NA	NA	TRBJ2-3	TRBV28	TGTGCCAGCAGGCTGACTCGTAGCACAGATACGCAGTATTTT	CASRLTRSTDTQYF
NA	NA	TRBJ2-7	TRBV19	TGTGCCAGTAGCTCTCTGAGCTCCTACGAGCAGTACTTC	CASSSLSSYEQYF